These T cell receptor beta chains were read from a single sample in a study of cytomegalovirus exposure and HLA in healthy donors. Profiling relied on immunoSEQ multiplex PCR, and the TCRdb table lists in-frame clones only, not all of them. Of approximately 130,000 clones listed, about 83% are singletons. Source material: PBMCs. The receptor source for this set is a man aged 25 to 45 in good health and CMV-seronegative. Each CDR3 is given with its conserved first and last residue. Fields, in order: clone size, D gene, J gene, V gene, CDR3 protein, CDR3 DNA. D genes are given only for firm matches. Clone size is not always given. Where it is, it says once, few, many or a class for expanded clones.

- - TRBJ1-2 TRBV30 CALTARNYGYTF TGTGCCTTGACTGCAAGGAACTATGGCTACACCTTC
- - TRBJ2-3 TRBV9 CASSVVDSQISTDTQYF TGTGCCAGCAGCGTAGTCGACAGTCAGATTAGCACAGATACGCAGTATTTT
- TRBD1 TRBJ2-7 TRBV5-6 CASWTGGSYEQYF TGTGCCAGCTGGACAGGGGGCTCCTACGAGCAGTACTTC
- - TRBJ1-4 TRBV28 CASGIEDRFNEKLFF TGTGCCAGCGGAATAGAGGACAGATTTAATGAAAAACTGTTTTTT
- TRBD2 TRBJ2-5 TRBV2 CASSARLAGAREETQYF TGTGCCAGCAGTGCCCGACTAGCGGGGGCCCGCGAAGAGACCCAGTACTTC
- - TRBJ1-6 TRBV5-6 CASSPPGGLRNSPLHF TGTGCCAGCAGCCCGCCCGGGGGGTTAAGAAATTCACCCCTCCACTTT
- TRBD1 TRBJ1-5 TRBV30 CAWSVNRGLSNQPQHF TGTGCCTGGAGTGTAAACAGGGGGTTGAGCAATCAGCCCCAGCATTTT
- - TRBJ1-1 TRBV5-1 CASSLVRGGNTEAFF TGCGCCAGCAGCTTGGTTCGGGGGGGGAACACTGAAGCTTTCTTT
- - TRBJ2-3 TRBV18 CASSPLGAGQGVTDTQYF TGTGCCAGCTCACCCCTGGGGGCAGGGCAAGGGGTCACAGATACGCAGTATTTT
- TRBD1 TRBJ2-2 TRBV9 CASSVDGTGSTGELFF TGTGCCAGCAGCGTAGATGGGACAGGGAGTACCGGGGAGCTGTTTTTT
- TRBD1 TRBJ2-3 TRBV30 CAWSRTGEGNTQYF TGTGCCTGGAGTAGGACAGGGGAGGGAAATACGCAGTATTTT
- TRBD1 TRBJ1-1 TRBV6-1 CASSGYRGRTEAFF TGTGCCAGCAGTGGTTACAGGGGGCGCACTGAAGCTTTCTTT
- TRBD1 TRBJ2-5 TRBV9 CASSVAGTDVETQYF TGTGCCAGCAGCGTAGCAGGGACAGATGTAGAGACCCAGTACTTC
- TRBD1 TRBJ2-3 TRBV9 CASSVFDRGDTQYF TGTGCCAGCAGCGTCTTTGACAGGGGAGATACGCAGTATTTT
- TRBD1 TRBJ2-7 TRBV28 CASSTAGTGKDEQYF TGTGCCAGCAGCACGGCCGGGACAGGGAAGGACGAGCAGTACTTC
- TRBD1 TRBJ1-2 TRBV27 CASSETGGSGGYTF TGTGCCAGCAGTGAGACAGGGGGCTCTGGTGGCTACACCTTC
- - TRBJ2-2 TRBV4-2 CASSLQADNTGELFF TGTGCCAGCAGCCTTCAAGCTGATAACACCGGGGAGCTGTTTTTT
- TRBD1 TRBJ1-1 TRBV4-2 CASSLGTGGRNTEAFF TGTGCCAGCAGCCTAGGGACAGGAGGAAGGAACACTGAAGCTTTCTTT
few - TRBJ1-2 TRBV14 CASSASGQNYGYTF TGTGCCAGCAGCGCCTCAGGACAGAACTATGGCTACACCTTC
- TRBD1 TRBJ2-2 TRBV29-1 CSARPGQENTGELFF TGCAGCGCCCGCCCGGGACAGGAAAACACCGGGGAGCTGTTTTTT
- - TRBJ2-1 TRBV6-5 CASSYSITGFGNEQFF TGTGCCAGCAGTTACTCGATAACGGGGTTTGGCAATGAGCAGTTCTTC
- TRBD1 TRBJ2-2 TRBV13 CASRDRGDTGELFF TGTGCCAGCCGGGACAGGGGTGACACCGGGGAGCTGTTTTTT
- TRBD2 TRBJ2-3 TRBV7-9 CASRNSGSTDTQYF TGTGCCAGCAGGAATAGCGGGAGCACAGATACGCAGTATTTT
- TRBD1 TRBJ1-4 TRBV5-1 CASSSGQGLEKLFF TGCGCCAGCAGCTCGGGACAGGGACTTGAAAAACTGTTTTTT
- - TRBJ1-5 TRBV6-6 CASTQTQGLNQPQHF TGTGCCAGCACTCAAACGCAGGGTTTGAATCAGCCCCAGCATTTT
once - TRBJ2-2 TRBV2 CASRGGQTFGELFF TGTGCCAGCAGGGGGGGACAGACCTTCGGGGAGCTGTTTTTT
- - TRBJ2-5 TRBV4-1 CASSARVDRETQYF TGCGCCAGCAGCGCCAGGGTTGATAGAGAGACCCAGTACTTC
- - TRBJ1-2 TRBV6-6 CASSSPELRRNTF TGTGCCAGCAGTTCCCCTGAACTGCGGAGAAACACCTTC
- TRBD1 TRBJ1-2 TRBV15 CATSGGTGGYYGYTF TGTGCCACCAGCGGGGGGACAGGGGGCTACTATGGCTACACCTTC
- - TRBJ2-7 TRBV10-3 CATRDSTDEQYF TGTGCCACGCGGGACTCGACGGACGAGCAGTACTTC
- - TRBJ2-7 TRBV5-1 CASSEREDYYEQYF TGCGCCAGCAGCGAAAGGGAGGACTACTACGAGCAGTACTTC
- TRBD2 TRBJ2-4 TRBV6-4 CASTYHQRGWSIAKNIQYF TGTGCCAGCACCTACCACCAGCGGGGGTGGAGTATAGCCAAAAACATTCAGTACTTC
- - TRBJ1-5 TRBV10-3 CATRNGTFVHF TGTGCCACCAGGAACGGGACATTCGTGCATTTT
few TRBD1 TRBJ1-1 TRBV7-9 CASSSYRGPSEAFF TGTGCCAGCAGCTCGTACAGGGGGCCATCTGAAGCTTTCTTT
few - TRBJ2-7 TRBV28 CASTPSGLAKDYEQYF TGTGCCAGCACCCCCAGCGGTCTAGCGAAGGACTACGAGCAGTACTTC
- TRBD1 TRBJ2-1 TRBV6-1 CASSLRTGVDEQFF TGTGCCAGCAGTCTACGGACAGGGGTCGATGAGCAGTTCTTC
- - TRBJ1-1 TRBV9 CASGPEGDLLNTEAFF TGTGCCAGCGGGCCAGAGGGGGATCTCTTGAACACTGAAGCTTTCTTT
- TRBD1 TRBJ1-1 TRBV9 CASSVGVDRPRF TGTGCCAGCAGCGTAGGTGTGGACAGGCCGAGATTT
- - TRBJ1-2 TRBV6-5 CASSYSRDSNYGYTF TGTGCCAGCAGTTACTCACGGGACTCTAACTATGGCTACACCTTC
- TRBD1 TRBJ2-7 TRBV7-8 CASSLPRDRGNYEQYF TGTGCCAGCAGCTTACCGCGGGACAGGGGGAACTACGAGCAGTACTTC
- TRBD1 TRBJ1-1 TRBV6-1 CASRPGQGNTEAFF TGTGCCAGCAGGCCGGGACAGGGGAACACTGAAGCTTTCTTT
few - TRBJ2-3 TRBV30 CAWGENPTQYF TGTGCCTGGGGGGAGAACCCCACGCAGTATTTT
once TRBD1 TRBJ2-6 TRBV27 CASSQRQGTGANVLTF TGTGCCAGCAGTCAGAGACAGGGTACGGGGGCCAACGTCCTGACTTTC
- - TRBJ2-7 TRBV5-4 CASSALQGSRYEQYF TGTGCCAGCAGCGCCCTTCAGGGGAGTAGATACGAGCAGTACTTC
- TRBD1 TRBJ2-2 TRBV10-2 CASQGRGQGTGELFF TGCGCCAGCCAGGGAAGGGGGCAAGGCACCGGGGAGCTGTTTTTT
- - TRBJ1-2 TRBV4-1 CASSQTGSDYGYTF TGCGCCAGCAGCCAAACAGGTTCGGACTATGGCTACACCTTC
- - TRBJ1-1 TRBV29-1 CSVYGQLNTEAFF TGCAGCGTTTACGGACAGCTGAACACTGAAGCTTTCTTT
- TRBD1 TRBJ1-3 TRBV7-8 CASSPQQGLHSGNTIYF TGTGCCAGCAGCCCCCAACAGGGGCTCCACTCTGGAAACACCATATATTTT
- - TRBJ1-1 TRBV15 CATSRDLDSMGTEAFF TGTGCCACCAGCAGAGATTTGGACAGTATGGGGACTGAAGCTTTCTTT
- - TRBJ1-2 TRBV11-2 CASSSTRGAGGYTF TGTGCCAGCAGCTCTACCCGCGGGGCGGGGGGCTACACCTTC
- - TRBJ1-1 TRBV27 CASSLRGLNTEAFF TGTGCCAGCAGTTTGAGAGGGTTGAACACTGAAGCTTTCTTT
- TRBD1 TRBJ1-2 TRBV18 CASSPRTGNNYGYTF TGTGCCAGCTCGCCCCGGACAGGGAATAACTATGGCTACACCTTC